Below are 7 T cell receptor beta chains sequenced from a single sample in a study of blood T cell repertoires in COVID-19 (dated by TCRdb to about 2020). Receptors were amplified or captured by the immunoSEQ multiplex PCR assay. Drawn from immuneACCESS, this table holds only the in-frame rearrangements with V and J called that TCRdb kept. Clones are partly lost; checked studies trace under half to an unresolved V gene and leave the rest unexplained. This sample lists approximately 250,000 clones; about 88% were detected once. The ten largest account for about 3.5% of the sample. The sample consisted of peripheral blood. These TCRs come from a man aged 18 to 29 with active or convalescent COVID-19.

This rearrangement joins TRBV18 to TRBJ1-2; no definite D call. The CDR3 contains 16 residues. Germline-derived CDR1 and CDR2 are KGHSH and LQKENI. V gave up 3 bases and J gave up 0 bases, with 14 bases separating them. In DNA form, the CDR3 reads TGTGCCAGCTCACCGTTAGATGGGCGAGCTAACTATGGCTACACCTTC. It is translated as CASSPLDGRANYGYTF.

This clone was seen a few times. V gene TRBV11-2 combines with J gene TRBJ2-2, with unresolved D. Germline V gives CDR1 SGHAT, CDR2 FQNNGV. V was trimmed by 2 bases and J by 4 bases, leaving 8 bases between them. The CDR3 is 14 amino acids. In DNA form, the CDR3 reads TGTGCCAGCAGCTTATTAGGCGGCACCGGGGAGCTGTTTTTT. It yields the protein CASSLLGGTGELFF.

The V and J genes are TRBV28 and TRBJ2-7, with TRBD1 identical over 10 bases. Trimming cost V 4 bases and J 5 bases; bases outside gene matches: 5. This CDR3 region has 14 residues. Looked up from germline, CDR1 is MDHEN and CDR2 is SYDVKM. The CDR3 reads CASSSGQGEHEQYF. CDR3 nucleotides: TGTGCCAGCAGTTCCGGACAGGGGGAACACGAGCAGTACTTC.

CDR3 protein: CASSVGQGVWETQYF. The CDR3, as DNA: TGTGCCAGCAGTGTCGGCCAGGGTGTCTGGGAGACCCAGTACTTC. This chain links TRBV2 with TRBJ2-5; D might be TRBD1 (5 bases). CDR1 is SNHLY, CDR2 FYNNEI, per germline. The CDR3 is 15 residues long. Trimming removed 4 bases at V and 5 bases at J, with 17 bases between.

J is TRBJ1-1 and V is TRBV19; D remains unclear. This CDR3 has 13 amino acids. V lost 7 bases and J 5 bases, leaving 14 bases between the germline ends. Per the germline V gene, CDR1 is LNHDA and CDR2 is SQIVND (reference sequence). Written as DNA, the CDR3 is TGTGCCAGTACCAAACCTCGGGGAACTGAAGCTTTCTTT. Its protein is CASTKPRGTEAFF.

V usage is TRBV6-6 and J usage is TRBJ2-7; perhaps TRBD2 as D (7 bases). Deletions cut 6 bases from V and 7 bases from J, with 16 bases between. CDR1 is MNHNY, CDR2 SVGAGI, per germline (reference sequence). The CDR3 extends over 13 amino acids. The CDR3 DNA follows: TGTGCCAGCAGCGAACGGGGGGCGGGAGAGCAGTACTTC. It codes for CASSERGAGEQYF.

The rearrangement uses TRBV5-4 and TRBJ2-2, with D unclear. V lost 3 bases and J lost 0, with 3 bases in between. Per the germline V gene, CDR1 is SGHNT and CDR2 is YYREEE (reference sequence). The CDR3 has 13 residues. The CDR3 DNA sequence: TGTGCCAGCAGCTCCACGAACACCGGGGAGCTGTTTTTT. It is translated as CASSSTNTGELFF. Looking up the rest from reference TRBV5-4 and TRBJ2-2 gives the full variable domain: ETGVTQSPTHLIKTRGQQVTLRCSSQSGHNTVSWYQQALGQGPQFIFQYYREEENGRGNFPPRFSGLQFPNYSSELNVNALELDDSALYLCASSSTNTGELFFGEGSRLTVL.